These 29 T cell receptor beta chains were all obtained from the same sample, sequenced in a study of T-cell reconstitution after alpha-beta-depleted transplantation in children (dated by TCRdb to the mid-2010s). The library was produced with PCR. The reads were generated on an Illumina HiSeq 2500. Molecular barcoding was employed in the preparation of TCR libraries, with unique molecular identifiers being used to normalize TCRbeta repertoire quantification. TCRdb trimmed public reads at Q25 via fastp, called clones via MiXCR and kept in-frame beta chains. Every distinct CDR3 protein forms one entry, paired with its most common genes and DNA. The sample data list around 380,000 distinct CDR3 sequences, and approximately 10% of these were observed just once. The top ten constitute 4.5% to 7% of the sample. The sample was PBMCs from the stem cell graft donor, taken from the stem cell graft. The receptors were sampled from a human donor who donated a stem cell graft to a child with acute myeloid leukemia.

Many counts were recorded for this clonotype. V gene TRBV6-5 combines with J gene TRBJ1-6, with unresolved D. Germline V gene sequence: CDR1 MNHEY, CDR2 SVGAGI. This CDR3 spans 14 amino acids. V lost 2 bases, J lost 10 bases, and 12 bases lay in between. Here the CDR3 reads CASSYGQEESPLHF. The CDR3 bases are TGTGCCAGCAGTTACGGGCAGGAGGAGTCACCCCTCCACTTT.

This clonotype was counted a few times. This rearrangement joins TRBV6-1 to TRBJ2-7; 10 positions agree with TRBD2. The J segment lost 4 bases and the V segment lost 5 bases, leaving 5 bases of the junction unmatched. In germline, CDR1 is MNHNS, CDR2 SASEGT. CDR3 length equals 14 residues. CDR3 protein: CASSQRTSGYEQYF. Written as DNA, the CDR3 is TGTGCCAGCAGTCAAAGGACTAGCGGATACGAGCAGTACTTC.

This clonotype turned up a few times. CDR3 nucleotides: TGTGCCAGCAGTTTTCACAGCCTCGGGTACAATGAGCAGTTCTTC. Its protein product is CASSFHSLGYNEQFF. The rearrangement links TRBV12-3 or TRBV12-4 to TRBJ2-1, with D unclear. Trimming pared 3 bases from V and 4 bases from J, leaving 13 bases between. The CDR3 loop spans 15 amino acids.

This chain uses TRBV29-1 with TRBJ1-1; tentatively, D is TRBD1 (5 bases). This CDR3 region has 13 residues. Trimming took off 4 bases at V and 7 bases at J, with 16 bases between the two ends. Germline V lookup: CDR1 SQVTM, CDR2 ANQGSEA. The CDR3 spells CSVVRIVQGEAFF. In nucleotides, the CDR3 is TGCAGCGTTGTAAGGATCGTCCAGGGTGAAGCTTTCTTT.

This clonotype has a handful of counts. The chain employs TRBV20-1 and TRBJ1-3; 10 nucleotides line up with TRBD1. The J segment lost 2 bases and the V segment lost 6 bases, leaving 4 bases of the junction unmatched. This CDR3 region has 14 residues. Germline CDR1 is DFQATT and CDR2 is SNEGSKA (reference sequence). This chain's CDR3 is CSARTGGAGNTIYF. As DNA, the CDR3 is TGCAGTGCAAGGACAGGGGGTGCTGGAAACACCATATATTTT.

This clonotype was found a few times. The CDR3, as DNA: TGTGCCATCAGTGAGACACCCCGTGTCCCAGGGAACACTGAAGCTTTCTTT. Protein product: CAISETPRVPGNTEAFF. The V and J genes are TRBV10-3 and TRBJ1-1, with D uncertain. Germline CDR1 is ENHRY and CDR2 is SYGVKD. The CDR3 is 17 amino acids. The V gene lost 2 bases and the J gene lost 1 base, with 17 bases spanning the gap.

The chain carries TRBV7-2 and TRBJ2-5; 12 positions match TRBD1. V lost 5 bases to trimming and J lost 4 bases; unmatched junction nucleotides: 8. This CDR3 has 16 residues. CDR1 and CDR2 (germline): SGHTA, FQGNSA. The CDR3 loop is CASSISGTGGRETQYF. CDR3 bases: TGTGCCAGCAGCATATCTGGGACAGGGGGCCGAGAGACCCAGTACTTC. Combining the CDR3 with reference TRBV7-2 and TRBJ2-5 gives the whole variable domain GAGVSQSPSNKVTEKGKDVELRCDPISGHTALYWYRQSLGQGLEFLIYFQGNSAPDKSGLPSDRFSAERTGGSVSTLTIQRTQQEDSAVYLCASSISGTGGRETQYFGPGTRLLVL.

V is TRBV7-9 and J is TRBJ2-7, with 7 positions matching TRBD2. Germline CDR1 is SEHNR and CDR2 is FQNEAQ (reference sequence). The CDR3 is made up of 15 amino acids. J lost 0 bases, V lost 5 bases, and 7 bases had no gene match. The CDR3 bases are TGTGCCAGCAGCCCAGGCAGCGGGGTCTCCTACGAGCAGTACTTC. Translating it yields CASSPGSGVSYEQYF.

A few counts support this clonotype. This chain links TRBV7-2 with TRBJ1-2; no firm D call. The CDR3 has 13 amino acids. Trimming cost V 4 bases and J 8 bases, with 14 bases left between them. Per the germline V gene, CDR1 is SGHTA and CDR2 is FQGNSA. This CDR3 reads CASSSQAAAGYTF. CDR3 nucleotides: TGTGCCAGCAGCTCCCAGGCGGCGGCGGGCTACACCTTC.

This clonotype was picked up a small number of times. The chain couples TRBV7-8 to TRBJ2-7, with 7 bases aligning to TRBD1. The CDR3 runs to 14 residues. Trimming removed 1 base from V and 4 bases from J; junction bases left unmatched: 4. The germline CDR1 and CDR2 sequences are SGHVS and FQNEAQ. CDR3 coding DNA: TGTGCCAGCAGCTTAGGTGGACAGGATTACGAGCAGTACGTC. Amino acid sequence: CASSLGGQDYEQYV.

This clonotype was seen only a few times. This chain uses TRBV4-2 with TRBJ2-1, with 8 bases matching TRBD2. There are 16 residues in the CDR3. Germline V gene sequence: CDR1 LGHNA, CDR2 YNFKEQ. V gave up 0 bases and J gave up 7 bases; unmatched junction bases: 8. CDR3 sequence reads: CASSQEPAGELNEQFF. Here the CDR3 DNA reads TGTGCCAGCAGCCAAGAGCCAGCGGGAGAATTGAATGAGCAGTTCTTC.

This chain connects TRBV6-6 to TRBJ1-1; D gene unclear. V lost 8 bases, J lost 0 bases, and 7 bases lay in between. The CDR3 totals 12 residues. Germline CDR1 MNHNY, CDR2 SVGAGI (reference sequence). CDR3 in DNA: TGTGCCAGCCGCCCCATGAACACTGAAGCTTTCTTT. Its translation is CASRPMNTEAFF.

J is TRBJ2-5 and V is TRBV7-6, with D possibly TRBD1 on 6 matching bases. V lost 5 bases, J lost 3 bases, and 13 bases lay in between. The CDR3 length is 14 residues. CDR1 and CDR2 (germline): SGHVS, FNYEAQ. This chain's CDR3 is CASSPMTGKETQYF. DNA of the CDR3: TGTGCCAGCAGCCCGATGACAGGAAAAGAGACCCAGTACTTC.

This clonotype has a handful of counts. The CDR3 DNA reads TGTGCCAGCAGTGCGGGGAGCTCTGGGGCCAACGTCCTGACTTTC. It translates to CASSAGSSGANVLTF. The J gene is TRBJ2-6, the V gene TRBV6-4; D might be TRBD2 (5 bases). CDR1 is MRHNA and CDR2 is SNTAGT in the germline V gene. This CDR3 contains 15 residues. Deletions cut 4 bases from V and 0 bases from J, with 7 bases between.

This clonotype occurred many times. The chain couples TRBV5-1 to TRBJ2-7; tentatively, D is TRBD2 (5 bases). The CDR3 has 13 amino acids. Trimming cost V 4 bases and J 2 bases, with 10 bases left between them. The V gene's germline CDR1 is SGHRS and CDR2 YFSETQ. In nucleotides, the CDR3 is TGCGCCAGCAGCGCCGGGATTACCTACGAGCAGTACTTC. It is translated as CASSAGITYEQYF.

This clonotype has only a few counts. The chain carries TRBV5-1 and TRBJ1-3; D is perhaps TRBD1 (5 bases). The V end lost 6 bases, the J end lost 3 bases, and 22 bases lay between the germline ends. CDR1 and CDR2 (germline): SGHRS, YFSETQ. This CDR3 is built from 17 residues. CDR3 amino acids: CASTPDGTLPFGNTIYF. The CDR3 coding sequence is TGCGCCAGCACTCCCGACGGGACCTTGCCTTTTGGAAACACCATATATTTT.

This clonotype came up a few times. CDR3 loop: CASSYSRDRLSYEQYF. The CDR3 coding sequence is TGTGCCAGCAGTTACAGCCGTGACAGGCTCTCCTACGAGCAGTACTTC. This chain uses TRBV6-2 or TRBV6-3 with TRBJ2-7; possible D gene TRBD1, 6 bases. CDR1 and CDR2 (germline): MNHEY, SVGEGT. Deletions cut 2 bases from V and 0 bases from J, with 14 bases between. This CDR3 comprises 16 residues.

This clonotype has just a few counts. This sequence joins TRBV30 and TRBJ2-2; possibly TRBD2 for D (6 bases). Trimming took 4 bases from V and 2 from J, leaving 17 bases between them. Germline-derived CDR1 and CDR2 are GTSNPN and SVGIG (reference sequence). The CDR3 is 16 amino acids. The CDR3 here is CAWKPAGSTNTGELFF. The CDR3 bases are TGTGCCTGGAAACCGGCCGGGAGTACTAACACCGGGGAGCTGTTTTTT.

This clonotype occurred a few times. The chain combines TRBV7-2 with TRBJ2-4; no clear D. Trimming stripped 5 bases from V and 0 bases from J, with 14 bases between. The CDR3 runs to 16 residues. The germline gives CDR1 SGHTA, CDR2 FQGNSA. DNA of the CDR3: TGTGCCAGCAGCCAGAGTATTGGGGTAGCCAAAAACATTCAGTACTTC. Translated: CASSQSIGVAKNIQYF. Combining the CDR3 with reference TRBV7-2 and TRBJ2-4 gives the whole variable domain GAGVSQSPSNKVTEKGKDVELRCDPISGHTALYWYRQSLGQGLEFLIYFQGNSAPDKSGLPSDRFSAERTGGSVSTLTIQRTQQEDSAVYLCASSQSIGVAKNIQYFGAGTRLSVL.

The sample holds a few counts of this clonotype. This chain links TRBV5-6 with TRBJ1-2; perhaps TRBD1 as D (5 bases). This CDR3 is 16 amino acids long. The germline CDR1 and CDR2 sequences are SGHDT and YYEEEE. Trimming removed 5 bases at V and 1 base at J, with 18 bases between. CDR3 loop: CASRRDFRSFNYGYTF. Written as DNA, the CDR3 is TGTGCCAGCAGGCGGGACTTTCGTTCTTTTAACTATGGCTACACCTTC.

The chain is built from TRBV5-6 and TRBJ2-3, with D possibly being TRBD1 (5 bases). The CDR3 is 16 residues long. In germline, CDR1 is SGHDT, CDR2 YYEEEE. V was cut by 0 bases and J by 2 bases, with 13 bases left in between. DNA of the CDR3: TGTGCCAGCAGCTTGGTATCAGGGTTAACCACAGATACGCAGTATTTT. It codes for CASSLVSGLTTDTQYF.

The chain joins TRBV20-1 to TRBJ2-1; a weak D match, TRBD2 (6 bases). V dropped 5 bases and J dropped 9 bases, with 17 bases sitting between them. The CDR3 contains 13 residues. Germline CDR1 and CDR2: DFQATT and SNEGSKA (reference sequence). The CDR3 nucleotides are TGCAGTGCTTTCCCGGGACTCCCCGGTGAGCAGTTCTTC. It specifies CSAFPGLPGEQFF.

The chain is built from TRBV20-1 and TRBJ1-4; D uncertain. V was shortened by 6 bases and J by 8 bases, with 16 bases between the two germline ends. Germline V CDR1 and CDR2: DFQATT, SNEGSKA (reference sequence). The length of the CDR3 is 13 residues. This chain's CDR3 is CSAFDTRGEKLFF. As DNA, the CDR3 is TGCAGTGCATTCGACACGCGCGGGGAAAAACTGTTTTTT.

This clonotype was picked up many times. CDR3 region: CSARDRGTYEQYF. DNA of the CDR3: TGCAGTGCTCGGGACAGGGGAACCTACGAGCAGTACTTC. This chain joins TRBV20-1 and TRBJ2-7; TRBD1 matches at 10 bases. The CDR3 is 13 residues long. The germline CDR1 and CDR2 sequences are DFQATT and SNEGSKA (reference sequence). V gave up 5 bases and J gave up 2 bases; unmatched junction bases: 3.

This clonotype showed up just a few times. The chain uses TRBV25-1 and TRBJ2-6; TRBD1 is a possible D gene (6 bases). The CDR3 runs to 17 residues. CDR1 is MGHDK, CDR2 SYGVNS, per germline. Between the trimmed V and J ends, which lost 3 bases and 1 base, there was a span of 13 bases. The CDR3 region is CASSDQGPKSGANVLTF. CDR3 DNA sequence: TGTGCCAGCAGTGATCAGGGGCCCAAATCTGGGGCCAACGTCCTGACTTTC.

There are many counts of this clonotype. The chain couples TRBV20-1 to TRBJ2-1, with 10 bases identical to TRBD2. This CDR3 comprises 12 residues. Germline CDR1 DFQATT, CDR2 SNEGSKA (reference sequence). J was trimmed by 10 bases and V by 6 bases; bases with no gene match: 6. The CDR3 bases are TGCAGTGCCCACCAGACTAGCGGGGAGCAGTTCTTC. This sequence encodes CSAHQTSGEQFF.

This clonotype was detected only a few times. This chain links TRBV20-1 with TRBJ1-1; 9 nucleotides agree with TRBD1. This CDR3 has 14 residues. The V and J ends lost 2 bases and 4 bases, in that order; junction bases with no gene match: 5. Germline CDR1 is DFQATT and CDR2 is SNEGSKA (reference sequence). CDR3 region: CSARLGQGPTEAFF. CDR3 DNA sequence: TGCAGTGCTAGACTCGGACAGGGGCCCACTGAAGCTTTCTTT.

This clonotype was picked up a small number of times. The gene calls are TRBV5-1 and TRBJ1-1; perhaps TRBD1 as D (5 bases). The ends were cut back, 0 bases at V and 6 bases at J, with 21 bases in the middle. Germline V lookup: CDR1 SGHRS, CDR2 YFSETQ. The CDR3 runs to 17 residues. The DNA for the CDR3 is TGCGCCAGCAGCTTGGGGCAGGGCTTCAGGACATCCGCTGAAGCTTTCTTT. Translation: CASSLGQGFRTSAEAFF.

The chain links TRBV7-9 to TRBJ2-7, with D possibly being TRBD1 or TRBD2 (7 bases each). Looked up from germline, CDR1 is SEHNR and CDR2 is FQNEAQ (reference sequence). CDR3 size: 13 residues. The germline V and J ends were trimmed by 7 bases and 3 bases, with 13 bases remaining between them. This CDR3 reads CASNSGGDYEQYF. The CDR3 nucleotides read TGTGCCAGCAACTCAGGGGGGGACTACGAGCAGTACTTC.